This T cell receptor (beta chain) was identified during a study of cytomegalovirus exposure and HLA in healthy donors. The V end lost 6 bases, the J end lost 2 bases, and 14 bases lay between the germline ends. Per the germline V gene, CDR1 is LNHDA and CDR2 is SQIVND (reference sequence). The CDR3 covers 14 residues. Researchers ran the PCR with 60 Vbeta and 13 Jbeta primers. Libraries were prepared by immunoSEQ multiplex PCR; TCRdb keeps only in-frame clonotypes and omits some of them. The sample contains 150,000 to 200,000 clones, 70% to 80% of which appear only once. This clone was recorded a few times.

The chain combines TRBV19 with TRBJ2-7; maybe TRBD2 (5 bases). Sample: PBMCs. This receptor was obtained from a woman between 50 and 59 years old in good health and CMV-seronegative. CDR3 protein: CASRRQEGAYEQYF. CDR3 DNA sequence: TGTGCCAGTAGACGCCAAGAGGGAGCCTACGAGCAGTACTTC.